This T cell receptor (beta chain) was identified in a study of T cell repertoires in cytomegalovirus infection (dated 2019 in TCRdb). Turning to the overall study: Peptide stimulations targeted recently identified HLA-C-restricted CMV epitopes, whose presentation resists viral immunomodulation, together with well-studied HLA-B-restricted epitopes. Donor HLA type was relevant to the analysis, because carriage of CMV infection together with the matching HLA type was indicated by public TCR beta signatures. Summary of the overall study and its limitations: Cumulative frequency of public TCR beta family members discriminated carriers of CMV infection plus the relevant HLA type in this cohort and an independent roughly 330-donor cohort. The ex vivo response was dominated by HLA-C-restricted CMV-specific TCR beta clonotypes, which also provided the single most frequent clonotype in two of eight donors.

Sequencing used an Illumina HiSeq 1500. In-frame beta chains were kept once TCRdb had trimmed the public reads at Q25 with fastp and called clones with MiXCR. Duplicate CDR3 protein sequences are folded into a single record with the most common DNA and genes. The sample records about 900,000 distinct CDR3 sequences, less than 40% of which are singletons. About 14% of the sample belongs to the ten largest clones. This clonotype appeared a few times. The specificity of this receptor is unknown. Qualities for individual bases were not recorded, and no much larger clone is one base off. The label giving this sample's treatment or condition can be read as: in vitro stimulation with specific CMV peptide epitopes to enrich CMV-specific T cells. The CDR3, from cysteine to phenylalanine, totals 13 residues. The read is trimmed to its CDR3 DNA, 39 bases read in frame from base 1. V is pared back by 7 bases and J by 2 bases, with 11 bases lying between the germline termini. CDR1 and CDR2 are read off the germline V gene as SGHAT and FQNNGV.

The origin of this receptor is a human donor in good health (CMV status not recorded). Some clones in this sample may be carry-over from other donors' samples. The V and J genes are TRBV11-2 and TRBJ1-1; matching of 6 bases hints at TRBD1 as the D gene. Specimen: cultured CD8+ T cells from PBMCs, collected from culture after CMV antigen stimulation. The encoded CDR3 is CASTIQGNTEAFF. The nucleotides read TGTGCCAGCACAATACAGGGTAACACTGAAGCTTTCTTT.